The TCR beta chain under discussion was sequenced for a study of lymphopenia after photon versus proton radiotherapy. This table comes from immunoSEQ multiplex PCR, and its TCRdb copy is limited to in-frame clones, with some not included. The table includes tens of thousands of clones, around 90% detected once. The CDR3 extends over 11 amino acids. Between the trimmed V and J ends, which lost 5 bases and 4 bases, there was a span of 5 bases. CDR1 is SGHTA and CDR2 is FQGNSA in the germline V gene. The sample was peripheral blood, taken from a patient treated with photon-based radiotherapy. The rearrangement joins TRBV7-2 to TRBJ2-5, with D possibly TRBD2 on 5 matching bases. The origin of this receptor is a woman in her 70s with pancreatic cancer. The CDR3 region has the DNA TGTGCCAGCAGCCGGGGAGAGACCCAGTACTTC. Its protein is CASSRGETQYF.